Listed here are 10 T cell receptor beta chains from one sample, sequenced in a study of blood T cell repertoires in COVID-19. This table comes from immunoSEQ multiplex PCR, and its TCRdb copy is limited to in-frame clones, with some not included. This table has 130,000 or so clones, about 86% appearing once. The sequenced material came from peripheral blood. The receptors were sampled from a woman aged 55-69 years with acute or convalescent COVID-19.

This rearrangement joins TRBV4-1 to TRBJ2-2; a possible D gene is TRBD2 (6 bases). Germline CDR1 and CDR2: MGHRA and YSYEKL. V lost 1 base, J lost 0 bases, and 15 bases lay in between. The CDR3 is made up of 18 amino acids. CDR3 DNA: TGCGCCAGCAGCCAAGCCCTCCGAGGGGAGGCGAACACCGGGGAGCTGTTTTTT. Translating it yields CASSQALRGEANTGELFF.

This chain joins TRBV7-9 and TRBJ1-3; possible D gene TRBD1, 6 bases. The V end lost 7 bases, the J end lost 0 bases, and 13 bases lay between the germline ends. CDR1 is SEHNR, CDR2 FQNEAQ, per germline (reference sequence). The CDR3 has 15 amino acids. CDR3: CASTVTGLSGNTIYF. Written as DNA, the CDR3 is TGTGCCAGCACCGTGACAGGCCTCTCTGGAAACACCATATATTTT.

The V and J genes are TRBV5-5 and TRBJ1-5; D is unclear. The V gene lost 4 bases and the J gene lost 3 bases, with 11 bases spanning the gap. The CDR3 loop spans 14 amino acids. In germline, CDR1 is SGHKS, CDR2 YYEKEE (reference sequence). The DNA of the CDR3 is TGTGCCAGCAGCCCCAGGTCTGACAATCAGCCCCAGCATTTT. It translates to CASSPRSDNQPQHF. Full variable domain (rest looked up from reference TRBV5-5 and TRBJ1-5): DAGVTQSPTHLIKTRGQQVTLRCSPISGHKSVSWYQQVLGQGPQFIFQYYEKEERGRGNFPDRFSARQFPNYSSELNVNALLLGDSALYLCASSPRSDNQPQHFGDGTRLSIL.

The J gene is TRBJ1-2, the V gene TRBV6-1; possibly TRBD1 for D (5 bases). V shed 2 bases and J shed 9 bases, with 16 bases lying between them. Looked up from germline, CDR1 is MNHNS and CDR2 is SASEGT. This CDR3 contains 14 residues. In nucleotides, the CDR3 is TGTGCCAGCAGTGAATTTGGGGGGAAGGGAAGCTACACCTTC. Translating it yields CASSEFGGKGSYTF.

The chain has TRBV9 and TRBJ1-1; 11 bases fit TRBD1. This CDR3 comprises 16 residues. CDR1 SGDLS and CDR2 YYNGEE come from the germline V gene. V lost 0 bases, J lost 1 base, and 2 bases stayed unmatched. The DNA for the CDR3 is TGTGCCAGCAGCGTAGGGACAGGGGGCAGGAACACTGAAGCTTTCTTT. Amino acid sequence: CASSVGTGGRNTEAFF.

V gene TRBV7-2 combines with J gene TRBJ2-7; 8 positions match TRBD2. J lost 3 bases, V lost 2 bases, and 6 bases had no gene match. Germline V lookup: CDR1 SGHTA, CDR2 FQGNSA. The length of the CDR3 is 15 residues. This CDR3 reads CASSLTRGGHYEQYF. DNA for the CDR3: TGTGCCAGCAGCTTAACACGGGGGGGCCACTACGAGCAGTACTTC.

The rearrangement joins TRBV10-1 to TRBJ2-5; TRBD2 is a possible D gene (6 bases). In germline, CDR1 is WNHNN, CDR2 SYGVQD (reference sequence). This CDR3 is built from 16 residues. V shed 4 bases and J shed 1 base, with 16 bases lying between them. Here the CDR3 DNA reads TGCGCCAGCAGTGTCTTGAGGAGGGGCGGCCAAGAGACCCAGTACTTC. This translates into CASSVLRRGGQETQYF.

CDR3 sequence: CASSRLAGAYNEQFF. CDR3 coding DNA: TGTGCCAGCAGTAGGCTAGCGGGGGCCTACAATGAGCAGTTCTTC. This chain uses TRBV6-5 with TRBJ2-1; 10 bases match TRBD2. The CDR3 length is 15 residues. Trimming at V came to 5 bases and at J to 2 bases, leaving 3 bases not matched to a gene. Germline V gene sequence: CDR1 MNHEY, CDR2 SVGAGI.

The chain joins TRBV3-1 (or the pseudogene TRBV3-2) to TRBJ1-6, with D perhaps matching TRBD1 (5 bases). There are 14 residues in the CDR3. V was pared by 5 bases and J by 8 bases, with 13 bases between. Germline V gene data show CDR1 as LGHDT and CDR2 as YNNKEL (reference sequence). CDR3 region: CASSYVQVDSPLHF. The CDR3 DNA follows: TGTGCCAGCAGCTACGTACAGGTAGATTCACCCCTCCACTTT.

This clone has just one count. This chain's CDR3 is CASSPFGLAGSQETQYF. CDR3 in DNA: TGTGCCAGCAGCCCTTTCGGACTAGCGGGGAGCCAAGAGACCCAGTACTTC. V usage is TRBV7-9 and J usage is TRBJ2-5; 12 positions match TRBD2. Trimming removed 5 bases from V and 1 base from J; junction bases left unmatched: 8. The CDR3 is 17 amino acids. Germline V CDR1 and CDR2: SEHNR, FQNEAQ (reference sequence).